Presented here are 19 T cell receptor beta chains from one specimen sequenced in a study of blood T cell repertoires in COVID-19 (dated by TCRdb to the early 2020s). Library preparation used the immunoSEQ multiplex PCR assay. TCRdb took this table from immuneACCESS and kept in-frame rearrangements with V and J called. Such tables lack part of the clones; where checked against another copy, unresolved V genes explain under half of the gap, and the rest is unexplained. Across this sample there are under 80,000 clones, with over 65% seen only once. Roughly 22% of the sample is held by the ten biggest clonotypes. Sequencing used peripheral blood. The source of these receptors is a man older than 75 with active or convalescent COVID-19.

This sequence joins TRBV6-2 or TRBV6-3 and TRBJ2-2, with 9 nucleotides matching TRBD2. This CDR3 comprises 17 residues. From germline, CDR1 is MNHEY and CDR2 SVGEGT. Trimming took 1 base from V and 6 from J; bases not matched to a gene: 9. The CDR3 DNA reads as TGTGCCAGCAGTTACTTCCGACTAGCGGTTTCTCCCGGGGAGCTGTTTTTT. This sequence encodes CASSYFRLAVSPGELFF.

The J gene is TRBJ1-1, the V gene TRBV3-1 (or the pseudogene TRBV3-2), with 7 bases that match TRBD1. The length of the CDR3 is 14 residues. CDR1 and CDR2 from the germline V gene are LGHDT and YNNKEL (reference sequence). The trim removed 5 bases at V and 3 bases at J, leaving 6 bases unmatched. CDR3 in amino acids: CASSSHDRDTEAFF. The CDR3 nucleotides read TGTGCCAGCAGCTCCCACGACAGGGACACTGAAGCTTTCTTT.

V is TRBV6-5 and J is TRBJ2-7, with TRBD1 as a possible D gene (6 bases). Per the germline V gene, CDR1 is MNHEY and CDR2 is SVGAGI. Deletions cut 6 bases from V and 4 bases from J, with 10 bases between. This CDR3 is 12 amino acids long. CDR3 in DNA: TGTGCCAGCAGGGACAGAGGATACGAGCAGTACTTC. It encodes CASRDRGYEQYF.

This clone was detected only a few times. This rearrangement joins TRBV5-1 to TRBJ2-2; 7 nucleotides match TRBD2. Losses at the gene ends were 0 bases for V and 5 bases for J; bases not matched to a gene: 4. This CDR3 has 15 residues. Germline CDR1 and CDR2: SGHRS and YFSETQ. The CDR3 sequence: CASSLELARTGELFF. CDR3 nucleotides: TGCGCCAGCAGCTTGGAACTAGCGAGGACCGGGGAGCTGTTTTTT.

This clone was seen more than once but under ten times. The CDR3 DNA follows: TGTGCCAGCGGAGATTACAATGAGCAGTTCTTC. It specifies CASGDYNEQFF. The chain is built from TRBV18 and TRBJ2-1; D gene uncertain. V was trimmed by 8 bases and J by 4 bases, leaving 6 bases between them. The CDR3 covers 11 residues. Per germline, CDR1 KGHSH and CDR2 LQKENI.

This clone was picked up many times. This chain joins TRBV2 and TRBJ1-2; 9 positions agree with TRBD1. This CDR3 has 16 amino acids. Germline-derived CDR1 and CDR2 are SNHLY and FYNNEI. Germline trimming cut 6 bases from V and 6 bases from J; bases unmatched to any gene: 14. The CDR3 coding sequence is TGTGCCAGCAGGGACTTCCAATTTGGACAGGGGAATGGCTACACCTTC. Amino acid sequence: CASRDFQFGQGNGYTF.

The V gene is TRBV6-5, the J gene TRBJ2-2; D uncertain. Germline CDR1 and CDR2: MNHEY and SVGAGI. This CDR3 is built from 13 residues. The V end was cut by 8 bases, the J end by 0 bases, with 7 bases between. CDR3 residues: CASVVTNTGELFF. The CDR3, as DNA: TGTGCCAGCGTAGTAACGAACACCGGGGAGCTGTTTTTT.

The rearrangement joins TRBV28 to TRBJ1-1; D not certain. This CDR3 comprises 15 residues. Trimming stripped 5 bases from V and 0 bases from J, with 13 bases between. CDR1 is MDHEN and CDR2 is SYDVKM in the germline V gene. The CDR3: CASSGGNRMNTEAFF. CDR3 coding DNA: TGTGCCAGCAGTGGAGGAAATCGTATGAACACTGAAGCTTTCTTT.

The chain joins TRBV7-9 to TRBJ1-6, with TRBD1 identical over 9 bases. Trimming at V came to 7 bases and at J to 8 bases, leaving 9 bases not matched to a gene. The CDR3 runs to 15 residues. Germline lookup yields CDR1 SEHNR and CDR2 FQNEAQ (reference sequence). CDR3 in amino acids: CASTGQGVHHSPLHF. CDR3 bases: TGTGCCAGCACGGGACAGGGTGTTCATCATTCACCCCTCCACTTT.

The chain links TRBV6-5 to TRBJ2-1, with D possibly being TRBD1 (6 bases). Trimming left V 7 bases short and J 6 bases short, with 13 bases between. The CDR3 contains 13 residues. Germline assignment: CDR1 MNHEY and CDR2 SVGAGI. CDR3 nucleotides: TGTGCCAGCACCCAAACAGGGAGCAATGAGCAGTTCTTC. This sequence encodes CASTQTGSNEQFF.

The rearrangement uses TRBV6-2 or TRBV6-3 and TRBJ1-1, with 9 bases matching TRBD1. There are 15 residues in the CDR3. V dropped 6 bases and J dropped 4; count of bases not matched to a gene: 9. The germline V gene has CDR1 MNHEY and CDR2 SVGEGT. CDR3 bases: TGTGCCAGCAGCCTTACAAGACAGGGGGGCACTGAAGCTTTCTTT. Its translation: CASSLTRQGGTEAFF.

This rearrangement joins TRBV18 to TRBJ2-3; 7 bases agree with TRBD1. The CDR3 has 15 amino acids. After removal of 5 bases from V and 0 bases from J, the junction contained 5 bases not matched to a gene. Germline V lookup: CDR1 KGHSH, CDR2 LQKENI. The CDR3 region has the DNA TGTGCCAGCTCAAGGGACAGACAAAGCACAGATACGCAGTATTTT. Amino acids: CASSRDRQSTDTQYF. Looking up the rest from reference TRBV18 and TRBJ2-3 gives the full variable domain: NAGVMQNPRHLVRRRGQEARLRCSPMKGHSHVYWYRQLPEEGLKFMVYLQKENIIDESGMPKERFSAEFPKEGPSILRIQQVVRGDSAAYFCASSRDRQSTDTQYFGPGTRLTVL.

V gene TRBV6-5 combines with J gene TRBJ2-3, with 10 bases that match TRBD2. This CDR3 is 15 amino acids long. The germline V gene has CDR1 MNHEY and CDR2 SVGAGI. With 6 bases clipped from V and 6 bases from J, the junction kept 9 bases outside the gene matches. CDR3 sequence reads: CASRPSGGGRDTQYF. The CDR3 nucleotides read TGTGCCAGCAGACCCAGCGGGGGGGGCAGGGATACGCAGTATTTT.

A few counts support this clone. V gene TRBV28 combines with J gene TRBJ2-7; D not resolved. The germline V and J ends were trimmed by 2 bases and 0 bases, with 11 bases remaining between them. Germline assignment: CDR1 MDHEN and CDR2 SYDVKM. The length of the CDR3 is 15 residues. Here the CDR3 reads CASSLRSYSSYEQYF. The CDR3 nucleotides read TGTGCCAGCAGTTTACGGAGTTATAGCTCCTACGAGCAGTACTTC.

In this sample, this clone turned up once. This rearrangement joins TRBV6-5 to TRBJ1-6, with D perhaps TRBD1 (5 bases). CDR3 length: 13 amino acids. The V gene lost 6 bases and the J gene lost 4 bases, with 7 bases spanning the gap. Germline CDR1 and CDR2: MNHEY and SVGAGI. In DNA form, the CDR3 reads TGTGCCAGCAGGGGGGGTTATAATTCACCCCTCCACTTT. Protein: CASRGGYNSPLHF.

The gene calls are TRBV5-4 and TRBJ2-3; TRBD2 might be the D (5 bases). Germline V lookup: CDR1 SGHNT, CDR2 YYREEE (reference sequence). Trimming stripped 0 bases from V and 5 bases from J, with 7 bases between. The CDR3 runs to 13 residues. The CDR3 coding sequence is TGTGCCAGCAGCTTGGCCGGGGTAGATACGCAGTATTTT. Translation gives CASSLAGVDTQYF.

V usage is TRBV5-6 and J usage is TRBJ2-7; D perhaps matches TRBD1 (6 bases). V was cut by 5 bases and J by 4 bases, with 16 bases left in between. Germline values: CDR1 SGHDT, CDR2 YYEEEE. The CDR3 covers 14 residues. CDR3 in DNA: TGTGCCAGCAGTCGGACAGACGGAAATTACGAGCAGTACTTC. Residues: CASSRTDGNYEQYF. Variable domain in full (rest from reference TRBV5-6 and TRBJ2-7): DAGVTQSPTHLIKTRGQQVTLRCSPKSGHDTVSWYQQALGQGPQFIFQYYEEEERQRGNFPDRFSGHQFPNYSSELNVNALLLGDSALYLCASSRTDGNYEQYFGPGTRLTVT.

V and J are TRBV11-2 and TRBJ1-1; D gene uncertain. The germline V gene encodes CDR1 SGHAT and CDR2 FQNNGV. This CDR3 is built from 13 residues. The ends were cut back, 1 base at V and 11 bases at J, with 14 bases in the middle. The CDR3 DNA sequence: TGTGCCAGCAGCTTAGGCCAGGTCGAGTGGGCTTTCTTT. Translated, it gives CASSLGQVEWAFF.

This CDR3 reads CASSPPNGAKNIQYF. In DNA, the CDR3 is TGTGCCAGCTCACCACCTAATGGCGCCAAAAACATTCAGTACTTC. The chain couples TRBV18 to TRBJ2-4, with D hard to call. The V and J ends lost 0 bases and 1 base respectively, with 7 bases between them. CDR3 length equals 15 residues. The germline CDR1 and CDR2 sequences are KGHSH and LQKENI.